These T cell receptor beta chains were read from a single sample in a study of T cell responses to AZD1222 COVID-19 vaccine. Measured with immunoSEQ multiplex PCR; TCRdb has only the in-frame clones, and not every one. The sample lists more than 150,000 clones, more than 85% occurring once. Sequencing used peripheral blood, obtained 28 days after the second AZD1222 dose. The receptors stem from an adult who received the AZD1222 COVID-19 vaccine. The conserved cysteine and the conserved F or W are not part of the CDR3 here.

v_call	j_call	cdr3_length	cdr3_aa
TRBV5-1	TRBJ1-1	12	ASSSAGGYTEAF
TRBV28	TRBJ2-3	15	ASSPVLAGRSTDTQY
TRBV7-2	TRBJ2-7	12	ASSLGGGFYEQY
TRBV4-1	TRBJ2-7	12	ASSPRDGDYEQY
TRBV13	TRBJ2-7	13	ASSPTGEGRYEQY
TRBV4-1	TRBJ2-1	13	ASSQVQGAQNEQF
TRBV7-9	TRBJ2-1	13	ASSPQGGIFNEQF
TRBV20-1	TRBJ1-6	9	SAYPSSALH
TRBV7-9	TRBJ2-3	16	ASSPRQGLRSSTDTQY
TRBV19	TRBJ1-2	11	ASSPDSSYGYT
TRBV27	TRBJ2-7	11	ASRPGYIYEQY
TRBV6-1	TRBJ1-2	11	ASIEGQGAGYT
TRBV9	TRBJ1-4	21	ASSVAPTTMFPGGYGHNEKLF
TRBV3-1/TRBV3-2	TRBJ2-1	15	ASSHYEGGGDYNEQF
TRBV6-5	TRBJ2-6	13	ASSRDVTGANVLT
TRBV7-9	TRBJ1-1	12	ASSYGSMNTEAF
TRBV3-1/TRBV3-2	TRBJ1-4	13	ASSQAAGVNEKLF
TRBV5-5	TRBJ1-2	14	ASSPSGQPANYGYT
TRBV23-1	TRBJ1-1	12	ASSQSCGWTEAF
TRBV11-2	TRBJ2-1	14	ASSYQPDSPYNEQF
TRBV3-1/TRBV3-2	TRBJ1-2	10	ASSQVQGGYT
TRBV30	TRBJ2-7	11	AWRGTSGLEQY
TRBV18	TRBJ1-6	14	ASSPWASSYNSPLH
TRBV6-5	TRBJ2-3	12	ASRPRSLADTQY
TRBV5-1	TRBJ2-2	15	ASSLVRGKLNTGELF
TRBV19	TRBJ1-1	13	ASSIFWSSATEAF
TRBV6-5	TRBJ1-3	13	ASSYSRGDGNTIY
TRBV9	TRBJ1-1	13	ASSVEGTAGTEAF